The 21 T cell receptor beta chains in this list originate from one sample, sequenced in a study of control samples from healthy donors and cancer patients. This table comes from immunoSEQ multiplex PCR, and its TCRdb copy is limited to in-frame clones, with some not included. Of fewer than 60,000 clones in the sample, 80% to 90% were seen once. The specimen sequenced was PBMCs. The receptors stem from a woman aged 55 to 70 with lung cancer.

This clone was observed a single time. The chain recombines TRBV11-2 with TRBJ1-4, with unresolved D. From germline, CDR1 is SGHAT and CDR2 FQNNGV. The CDR3 contains 14 residues. The germline V and J ends were trimmed by 5 bases and 6 bases, with 13 bases remaining between them. The CDR3 sequence is CASSDRGRDEKLFF. The CDR3, as DNA: TGTGCCAGCAGCGACCGGGGTCGGGATGAAAAACTGTTTTTT. The full variable domain, with the rest looked up from reference TRBV11-2 and TRBJ1-4, is EAGVAQSPRYKIIEKRQSVAFWCNPISGHATLYWYQQILGQGPKLLIQFQNNGVVDDSQLPKDRFSAERLKGVDSTLKIQPAKLEDSAVYLCASSDRGRDEKLFFGSGTQLSVL.

This chain connects TRBV6-5 to TRBJ1-2, with D hard to call. The CDR3 length is 15 residues. Germline CDR1 reads MNHEY; CDR2 reads SVGAGI. Trimming cost V 0 bases and J 0 bases, with 8 bases left between them. For the CDR3, the DNA is TGTGCCAGCAGTTACTCGCAGTTACCTAACTATGGCTACACCTTC. Its protein is CASSYSQLPNYGYTF.

The gene calls are TRBV7-2 and TRBJ1-4; 7 bases fit TRBD1. CDR1 is SGHTA and CDR2 is FQGNSA in the germline V gene. The CDR3 loop spans 14 amino acids. The V and J ends lost 5 bases and 8 bases, in that order; junction bases with no gene match: 8. The CDR3 loop reads CASSPGGTDEKLFF. DNA of the CDR3: TGTGCCAGCAGCCCGGGCGGGACAGACGAAAAACTGTTTTTT.

The chain carries TRBV27 and TRBJ2-5; no reliable D call. This CDR3 is built from 15 residues. Germline assignment: CDR1 MNHEY and CDR2 SMNVEV (reference sequence). Trimming took 6 bases from V and 2 from J, leaving 16 bases between them. CDR3 coding DNA: TGTGCCAGCAGCCTAGGATGGGGTTCGCAAGAGACCCAGTACTTC. Its translation is CASSLGWGSQETQYF.

This rearrangement joins TRBV7-3 to TRBJ2-2; D is perhaps TRBD2 (5 bases). This CDR3 is built from 14 residues. Deletions cut 5 bases from V and 6 bases from J, with 13 bases between. CDR1 SGHTA and CDR2 FQGTGA come from the germline V gene. CDR3 region: CASSRGASAGELFF. In DNA form, the CDR3 reads TGTGCCAGCAGCCGGGGAGCCTCTGCCGGGGAGCTGTTTTTT. Looking up the rest from reference TRBV7-3 and TRBJ2-2 gives the full variable domain: GAGVSQTPSNKVTEKGKYVELRCDPISGHTALYWYRQSLGQGPEFLIYFQGTGAADDSGLPNDRFFAVRPEGSVSTLKIQRTERGDSAVYLCASSRGASAGELFFGEGSRLTVL.

This clone has just one count. Other DNA sequences from this sample encode an identical CDR3 as well. CDR3 in amino acids: CSVEWAGGNGYTF. In DNA, the CDR3 is TGCAGCGTTGAATGGGCAGGAGGCAACGGCTACACCTTC. The V and J genes are TRBV29-1 and TRBJ1-2; D unclear. The V end was cut by 2 bases, the J end by 8 bases, with 15 bases between. Germline CDR1 SQVTM, CDR2 ANQGSEA. CDR3 size: 13 residues.

The V and J genes are TRBV28 and TRBJ2-3; tentatively, D is TRBD2 (5 bases). Trimming took off 3 bases at V and 3 bases at J, with 10 bases between the two ends. CDR1 MDHEN and CDR2 SYDVKM come from the germline V gene. The CDR3 runs to 14 residues. In DNA form, the CDR3 reads TGTGCCAGCAGTTTTTTGAGCGGTACAGATACGCAGTATTTT. Translated: CASSFLSGTDTQYF.

The chain joins TRBV5-6 to TRBJ2-1; the D is unclear. This CDR3 is built from 13 residues. The V gene's germline CDR1 is SGHDT and CDR2 YYEEEE. The ends were cut back, 5 bases at V and 6 bases at J, with 12 bases in the middle. The CDR3 DNA reads TGTGCCAGCAGTTTTATTTCTCTCAATGAGCAGTTCTTC. Translated: CASSFISLNEQFF.

The chain has TRBV6-5 and TRBJ2-7; 10 positions agree with TRBD1. The ends lost 5 bases at V and 6 bases at J; junction bases unmatched: 7. The CDR3 has 14 residues. Germline V gene lookup returns CDR1 MNHEY and CDR2 SVGAGI. The chain's CDR3 is CASSTLDRGSEQYF. The CDR3 region has the DNA TGTGCCAGCAGTACCTTGGACAGGGGGAGCGAGCAGTACTTC.

The chain combines TRBV5-1 with TRBJ2-5; 7 positions match TRBD2. V shed 7 bases and J 1 base; nucleotides not matched to a gene: 13. Germline assignment: CDR1 SGHRS and CDR2 YFSETQ. This CDR3 spans 16 amino acids. The CDR3 bases are TGCGCCAGCGGAACCTGGGGGGGGTTCCCCCAAGAGACCCAGTACTTC. It codes for CASGTWGGFPQETQYF.

The rearrangement links TRBV21-1 to TRBJ2-7; TRBD1 reflects the table's D call only, with no check against the DNA. TRBV21-1 is shown as a pseudogene. This CDR3 is built from 16 residues. The chain's CDR3 is CASSKEPPTVPYEQYF. CDR3 DNA: TGTGCCAGCAGCAAAGAACCGCCAACAGTTCCCTACGAGCAGTACTTC.

This sequence joins TRBV21-1 and TRBJ2-7; whether TRBD2, the table's D call, matches the DNA was not checked. TRBV21-1 is recorded as a pseudogene. CDR3 length: 13 residues. CDR3 DNA sequence: TGTGCCAGCAGCATCCGGGGGGCCCACGAGCAGTACTTC. It specifies CASSIRGAHEQYF.

In DNA, the CDR3 is TGTGCCAGCAGGACCGGGACTAGCTCCTACGAGCAGTACTTC. Translation gives CASRTGTSSYEQYF. The chain recombines TRBV28 with TRBJ2-7, with TRBD2 identical over 8 bases. This CDR3 has 14 amino acids. Losses at the gene ends were 6 bases for V and 0 bases for J; bases not matched to a gene: 4. Germline CDR1 is MDHEN and CDR2 is SYDVKM. Combining the CDR3 with reference TRBV28 and TRBJ2-7 gives the whole variable domain DVKVTQSSRYLVKRTGEKVFLECVQDMDHENMFWYRQDPGLGLRLIYFSYDVKMKEKGDIPEGYSVSREKKERFSLILESASTNQTSMYLCASRTGTSSYEQYFGPGTRLTVT.

The chain couples TRBV28 to TRBJ1-2; the D gene is possibly TRBD1 (5 bases). The V gene lost 6 bases and the J gene lost 8 bases, with 16 bases spanning the gap. The germline gives CDR1 MDHEN, CDR2 SYDVKM. This CDR3 comprises 13 residues. The CDR3 loop is CASRDTGLWGYTF. The CDR3 DNA follows: TGTGCCAGCAGAGATACGGGGCTTTGGGGCTACACCTTC.

The rearrangement uses TRBV6-1 and TRBJ1-5; 9 bases line up with TRBD1. With V trimmed by 2 bases and J by 7 bases, 6 bases remained unmatched. In germline, CDR1 is MNHNS, CDR2 SASEGT. The CDR3 runs to 15 residues. CDR3: CASSELTGGVQPQHF. CDR3 nucleotides: TGTGCCAGCAGTGAACTAACAGGGGGCGTACAGCCCCAGCATTTT.

V and J are TRBV5-1 and TRBJ1-2; no definite D call. CDR3 size: 12 residues. Trimming stripped 0 bases from V and 13 bases from J, with 13 bases between. In germline, CDR1 is SGHRS, CDR2 YFSETQ. CDR3 coding DNA: TGCGCCAGCAGCTTGGGGCAGGAGAGACCCACCTTC. Amino acids: CASSLGQERPTF.

The V and J genes are TRBV5-6 and TRBJ2-1; D is undetermined. CDR3 size: 13 residues. Looked up from germline, CDR1 is SGHDT and CDR2 is YYEEEE. Trimming took 4 bases from V and 5 from J, leaving 10 bases between them. DNA of the CDR3: TGTGCCAGCAGCCTGAATTTGAACAATGAGCAGTTCTTC. It yields the protein CASSLNLNNEQFF.

The CDR3 spells CASSLDGSSTYEQYF. CDR3 DNA: TGCGCCAGCAGCTTGGACGGCAGTTCAACCTACGAGCAGTACTTC. The rearrangement uses TRBV5-1 and TRBJ2-7; D gene uncertain. This CDR3 is built from 15 residues. Germline CDR1 and CDR2: SGHRS and YFSETQ. V lost 0 bases and J lost 2, with 12 bases in between.

The CDR3 loop reads CASSESSGGVNTEAFF. The CDR3 DNA sequence: TGCGCCAGCAGTGAGTCGTCGGGGGGTGTGAACACTGAAGCTTTCTTT. The chain has TRBV10-1 and TRBJ1-1; D might be TRBD1 (5 bases). Per germline, CDR1 WNHNN and CDR2 SYGVQD (reference sequence). V lost 0 bases and J lost 0, with 11 bases in between. The CDR3 is 16 residues long.

The chain employs TRBV28 and TRBJ2-7; D possibly corresponds to TRBD2 (5 bases). The CDR3 is 12 amino acids. V dropped 1 base and J dropped 9 bases, with 10 bases sitting between them. CDR1 and CDR2 from the germline V gene are MDHEN and SYDVKM. CDR3 in amino acids: CASSLYDGGQYF. CDR3 DNA: TGTGCCAGCAGTTTATATGACGGAGGGCAGTACTTC.

This chain uses TRBV27 with TRBJ2-1; TRBD2 is a possible D gene (6 bases). Trimming cost V 1 base and J 5 bases, with 12 bases left between them. Germline assignment: CDR1 MNHEY and CDR2 SMNVEV (reference sequence). CDR3 length equals 15 residues. The CDR3 bases are TGTGCCAGCAGTTTATTGAACAGGAGGGACAATGAGCAGTTCTTC. The encoded protein is CASSLLNRRDNEQFF.